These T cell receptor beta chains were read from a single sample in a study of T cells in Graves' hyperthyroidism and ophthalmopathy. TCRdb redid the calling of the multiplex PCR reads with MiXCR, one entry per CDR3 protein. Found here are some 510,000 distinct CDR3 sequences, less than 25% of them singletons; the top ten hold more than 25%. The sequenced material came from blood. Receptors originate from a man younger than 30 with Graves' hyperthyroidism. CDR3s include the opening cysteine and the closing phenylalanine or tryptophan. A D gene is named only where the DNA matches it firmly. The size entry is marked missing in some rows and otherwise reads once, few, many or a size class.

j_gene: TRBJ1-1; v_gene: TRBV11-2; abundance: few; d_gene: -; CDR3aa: CASSPLREGTEAFF; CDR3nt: TGTGCCAGCAGCCCCCTCCGGGAGGGGACTGAAGCTTTCTTT
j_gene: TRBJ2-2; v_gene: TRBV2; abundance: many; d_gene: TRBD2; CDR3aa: CASRGGGLAGARTGELFF; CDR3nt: TGTGCCAGCAGAGGAGGGGGGCTAGCGGGGGCCCGGACCGGGGAGCTGTTTTTT
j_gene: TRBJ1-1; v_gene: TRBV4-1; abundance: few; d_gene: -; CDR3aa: CASSQEGVGTEAFF; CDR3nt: TGCGCCAGCAGCCAAGAGGGGGTAGGGACTGAAGCTTTCTTT
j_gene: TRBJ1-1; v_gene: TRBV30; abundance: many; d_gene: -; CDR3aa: CAWSSTLNTEAFF; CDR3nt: TGTGCCTGGAGTTCCACATTGAACACTGAAGCTTTCTTT
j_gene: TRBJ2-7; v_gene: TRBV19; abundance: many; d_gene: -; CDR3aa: CASSIGSAKQYEQYF; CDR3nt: TGTGCCAGTAGTATAGGTAGTGCGAAACAATACGAGCAGTACTTC
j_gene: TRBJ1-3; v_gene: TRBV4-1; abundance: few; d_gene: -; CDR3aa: CASSQLVGMGSGNTIYF; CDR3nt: TGCGCCAGCAGCCAACTGGTGGGGATGGGCTCTGGAAACACCATATATTTT
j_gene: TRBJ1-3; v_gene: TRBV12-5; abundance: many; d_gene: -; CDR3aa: CASGLPTDLTSGNTIYF; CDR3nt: TGTGCTAGTGGTTTGCCGACAGATCTCACCTCTGGAAACACCATATATTTT
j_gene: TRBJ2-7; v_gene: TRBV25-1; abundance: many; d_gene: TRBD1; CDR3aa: CASSEGAGGMYEQYF; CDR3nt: TGTGCCAGCAGTGAAGGTGCAGGGGGTATGTACGAGCAGTACTTC
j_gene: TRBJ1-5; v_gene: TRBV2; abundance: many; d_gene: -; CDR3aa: CASSGGDGNQPQHF; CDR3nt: TGTGCCAGCAGTGGAGGGGATGGCAATCAGCCCCAGCATTTT
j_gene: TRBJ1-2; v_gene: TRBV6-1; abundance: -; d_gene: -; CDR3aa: CASTPVRSGYGYTF; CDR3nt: TGTGCCAGCACCCCCGTCAGGTCTGGCTATGGCTACACCTTC
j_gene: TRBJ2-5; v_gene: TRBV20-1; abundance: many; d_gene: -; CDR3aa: CSASGLGETQYF; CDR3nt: TGCAGTGCTAGTGGCCTGGGGGAGACCCAGTACTTC
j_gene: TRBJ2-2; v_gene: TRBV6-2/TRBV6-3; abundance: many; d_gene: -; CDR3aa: CASTLAGELFF; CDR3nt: TGTGCCAGCACCCTAGCCGGGGAGCTGTTTTTT
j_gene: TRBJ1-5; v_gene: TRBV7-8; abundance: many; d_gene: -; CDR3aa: CASSLVRGQPQHF; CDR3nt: TGTGCCAGCAGCTTAGTTCGAGGTCAGCCCCAGCATTTT
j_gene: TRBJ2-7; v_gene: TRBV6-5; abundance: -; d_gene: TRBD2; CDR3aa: CASSYLGEGSYEQYF; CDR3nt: TGTGCCAGCAGTTACCTCGGGGAGGGCTCCTACGAGCAGTACTTC
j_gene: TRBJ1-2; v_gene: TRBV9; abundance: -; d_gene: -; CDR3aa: CASSVHGDRGYTF; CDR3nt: TGTGCCAGCAGCGTACACGGGGATCGCGGCTACACCTTC
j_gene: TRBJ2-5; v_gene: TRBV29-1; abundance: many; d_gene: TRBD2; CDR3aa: CSVFTSGGQETQYF; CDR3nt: TGCAGCGTTTTCACCAGCGGGGGGCAAGAGACCCAGTACTTC
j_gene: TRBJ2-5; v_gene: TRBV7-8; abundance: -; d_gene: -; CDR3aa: CASSQASAAGVETQYF; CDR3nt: TGTGCCAGCAGCCAAGCCTCCGCCGCCGGGGTGGAGACCCAGTACTTC
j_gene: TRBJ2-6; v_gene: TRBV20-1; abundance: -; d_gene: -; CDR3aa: CSARVGSGANVLTF; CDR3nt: TGCAGTGCTAGAGTTGGGTCGGGGGCCAACGTCCTGACTTTC
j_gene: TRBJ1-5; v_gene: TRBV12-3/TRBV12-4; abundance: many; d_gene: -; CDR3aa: CASSPGSNPKHF; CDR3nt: TGTGCCAGCAGTCCGGGAAGCAATCCTAAGCATTTT
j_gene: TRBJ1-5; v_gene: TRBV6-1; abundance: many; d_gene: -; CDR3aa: CASRNRAGSNQPQHF; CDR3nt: TGTGCCAGCAGAAACAGGGCAGGGAGCAATCAGCCCCAGCATTTT
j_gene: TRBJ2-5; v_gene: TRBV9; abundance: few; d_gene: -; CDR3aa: CASSRQIGETQYF; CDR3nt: TGTGCCAGCAGCCGACAGATTGGTGAGACCCAGTACTTC
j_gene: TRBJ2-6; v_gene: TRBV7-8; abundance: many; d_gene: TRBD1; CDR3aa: CASKDRVFAGANVLTF; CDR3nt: TGTGCCAGCAAGGACAGGGTTTTCGCTGGGGCCAACGTCCTGACTTTC
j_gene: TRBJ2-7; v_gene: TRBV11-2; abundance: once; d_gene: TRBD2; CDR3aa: CASTRGEGKQYF; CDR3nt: TGTGCCAGCACCCGGGGGGAGGGCAAGCAGTACTTC
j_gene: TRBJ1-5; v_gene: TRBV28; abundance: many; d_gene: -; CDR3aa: CASSLRTSFQPQHF; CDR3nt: TGTGCCAGCAGTTTACGGACAAGTTTTCAGCCCCAGCATTTT
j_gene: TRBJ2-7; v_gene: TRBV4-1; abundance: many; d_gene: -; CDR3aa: CASSQVGGGYEQYF; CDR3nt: TGCGCCAGCAGCCAAGTTGGTGGGGGCTACGAGCAGTACTTC
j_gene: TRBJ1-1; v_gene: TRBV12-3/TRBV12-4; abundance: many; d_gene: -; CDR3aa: CASTLKLGVTEAFF; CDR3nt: TGTGCCAGCACCCTAAAACTGGGGGTAACTGAAGCTTTCTTT
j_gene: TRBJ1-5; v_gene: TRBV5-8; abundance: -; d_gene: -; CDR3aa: CASSLNRLSNQPQHF; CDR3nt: TGTGCCAGCAGCTTAAACAGGCTTAGCAATCAGCCCCAGCATTTT
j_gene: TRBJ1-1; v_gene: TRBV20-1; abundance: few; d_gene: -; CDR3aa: CSARGPRGLNTEAFF; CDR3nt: TGCAGTGCTAGAGGGCCCAGGGGCTTGAACACTGAAGCTTTCTTT
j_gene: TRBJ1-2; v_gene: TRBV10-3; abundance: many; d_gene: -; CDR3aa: CAISDPEYYGYTF; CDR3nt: TGTGCCATCAGTGACCCCGAGTACTATGGCTACACCTTC
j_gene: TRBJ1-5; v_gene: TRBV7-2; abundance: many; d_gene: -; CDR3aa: CASSLYNQPQHF; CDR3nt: TGTGCCAGCAGCCTCTATAATCAGCCCCAGCATTTT
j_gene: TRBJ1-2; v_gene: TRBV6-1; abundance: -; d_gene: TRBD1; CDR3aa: CASPGTGGGYGYTF; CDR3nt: TGTGCCAGCCCCGGGACAGGGGGCGGGTATGGCTACACCTTC
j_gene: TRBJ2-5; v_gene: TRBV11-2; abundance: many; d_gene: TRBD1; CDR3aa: CASSLDPIIRGTGTQETQYF; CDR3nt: TGTGCCAGCAGCTTAGATCCTATTATCCGCGGGACAGGGACGCAAGAGACCCAGTACTTC
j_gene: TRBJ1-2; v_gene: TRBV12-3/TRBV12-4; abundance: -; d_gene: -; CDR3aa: CASNPQGSYGYTF; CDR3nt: TGTGCCAGCAATCCACAGGGTTCGTATGGCTACACCTTC
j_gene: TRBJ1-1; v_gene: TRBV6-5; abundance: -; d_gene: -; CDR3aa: CARSLTGATEAFF; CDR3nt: TGTGCCCGCAGTTTAACAGGCGCCACTGAAGCTTTCTTT
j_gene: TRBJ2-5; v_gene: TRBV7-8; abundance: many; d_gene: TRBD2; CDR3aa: CASSQRGGGRETQYF; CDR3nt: TGTGCCAGCAGCCAACGAGGCGGGGGGCGAGAGACCCAGTACTTC
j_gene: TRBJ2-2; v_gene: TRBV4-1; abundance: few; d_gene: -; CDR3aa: CASSQLQAEELFF; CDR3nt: TGCGCCAGCAGCCAATTGCAGGCGGAGGAGCTGTTTTTT
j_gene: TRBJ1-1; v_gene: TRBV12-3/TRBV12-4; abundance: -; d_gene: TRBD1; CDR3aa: CASSRKGQGQNTEAFF; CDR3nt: TGTGCCAGCAGTCGCAAGGGACAGGGGCAGAACACTGAAGCTTTCTTT
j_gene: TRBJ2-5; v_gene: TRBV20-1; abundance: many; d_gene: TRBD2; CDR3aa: CSAREFRTSGLEEETQYF; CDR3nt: TGCAGTGCTAGAGAGTTTCGGACTAGCGGGCTTGAAGAGGAGACCCAGTACTTC